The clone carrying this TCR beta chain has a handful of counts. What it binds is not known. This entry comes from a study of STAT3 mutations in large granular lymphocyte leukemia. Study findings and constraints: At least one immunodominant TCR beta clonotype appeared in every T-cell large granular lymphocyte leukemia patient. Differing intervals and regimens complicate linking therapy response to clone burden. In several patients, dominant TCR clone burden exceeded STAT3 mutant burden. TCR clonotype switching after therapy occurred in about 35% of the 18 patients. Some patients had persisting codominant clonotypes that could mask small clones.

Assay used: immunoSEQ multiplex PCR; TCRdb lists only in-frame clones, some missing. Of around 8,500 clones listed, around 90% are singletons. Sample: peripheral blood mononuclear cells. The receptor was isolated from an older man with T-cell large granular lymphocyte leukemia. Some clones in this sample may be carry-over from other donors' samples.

In nucleotides, the CDR3 is TGTGCCAGCAGCTTTAGGCGGGAACAGGGAGGGAATTCACCCCTCCACTTT. Protein sequence: CASSFRREQGGNSPLHF. The rearrangement joins TRBV5-4 to TRBJ1-6, with D possibly matching TRBD1 (6 bases). Germline values: CDR1 SGHNT, CDR2 YYREEE (reference sequence). Trimming pared 2 bases from V and 7 bases from J, leaving 19 bases between. The CDR3 is 17 residues long.